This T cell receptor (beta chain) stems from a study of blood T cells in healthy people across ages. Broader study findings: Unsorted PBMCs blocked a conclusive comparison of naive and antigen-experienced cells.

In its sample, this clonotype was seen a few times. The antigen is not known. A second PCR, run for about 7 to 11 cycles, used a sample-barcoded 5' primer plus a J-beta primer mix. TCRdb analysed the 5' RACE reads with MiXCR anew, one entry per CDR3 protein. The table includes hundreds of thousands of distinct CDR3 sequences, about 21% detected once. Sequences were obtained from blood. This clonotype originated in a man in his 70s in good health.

The CDR3 spells CASRNTGEGSEAFF. CDR3 in DNA: TGTGCCAGCAGAAACACAGGGGAGGGCTCTGAAGCTTTCTTT. The genes are TRBV12-3 or TRBV12-4 and TRBJ1-1; 7 bases are shared with TRBD1. Trimming cost V 6 bases and J 6 bases; bases outside gene matches: 10. The CDR3 totals 14 residues.